The clone carrying this TCR beta chain was detected only a few times. What it recognizes is unknown. The data belong to a study of blood T cells in healthy people across ages. Study details: Capture by template switching was about one barcoded beta molecule per two T cells.

A second PCR, run for 7 to 11 cycles, used a sample-barcoded 5' primer plus a J-beta primer mix. TCRdb re-called the 5' RACE reads with MiXCR, one entry per CDR3 protein. This sample has approximately 790,000 distinct CDR3 sequences, with approximately 67% found just once. The study drew donors from healthy Caucasian individuals in Russia aged about 6 to 100. Total RNA extraction produced at least 6 micrograms (per sample) for the study. Study conclusions and caveats: Nothing was known about donor CMV status, and this possibly confounded expanded clonotype changes.

The CDR3 loop spans 17 amino acids. The germline gives CDR1 SGHVS, CDR2 FNYEAQ. Trimming stripped 0 bases from V and 7 bases from J, with 19 bases between. This clonotype was obtained from a man under 40 in good health. What was sequenced was blood. The chain links TRBV7-6 to TRBJ2-1; maybe TRBD2 (5 bases). The CDR3 DNA follows: TGTGCCAGCAGCTTAGCCCTGGGCGGAGGTCGAGCGAATGAGCAGTTCTTC. It codes for CASSLALGGGRANEQFF.